This T cell receptor (beta chain) is drawn from a study of blood T cell repertoires in COVID-19. Germline CDR1 and CDR2: MGHRA and YSYEKL. Trimming took off 0 bases at V and 5 bases at J, with 16 bases between the two ends. The CDR3 covers 16 residues. Some clones are missing from TCRdb's copy, which holds only in-frame ones; the method was immunoSEQ multiplex PCR. Among more than 90,000 clones listed, over 80% were seen once. The chain has TRBV4-1 and TRBJ2-5; possible D gene TRBD1, 5 bases. Input material: peripheral blood. This sequence originates from a man over 45 with active COVID-19. CDR3 protein: CASSQELGARGETQYF. The CDR3 bases are TGCGCCAGCAGCCAAGAGCTAGGAGCTAGGGGTGAGACCCAGTACTTC.